This entry describes one T cell receptor (beta chain). This entry belongs to a study of CD8 T cells in Susac syndrome. About the research overall: Patients with Susac syndrome who were sequenced included roughly 6 with active disease and eight in remission.

CDR1 is LGHDT and CDR2 is YNNKEL in the germline V gene (reference sequence). The CDR3 covers 13 residues. V lost 4 bases and J 4 bases, leaving 8 bases between the germline ends. Reverse transcription used roughly 0.45 to 1 ug RNA and random hexamers. Amplification of TCR beta CDR3 by immunoSEQ multiplex PCR spanned 54 Vbeta and 13 Jbeta. MiXCR, run by TCRdb on the immunoSEQ multiplex PCR reads, gives a single entry per CDR3 protein. The repertoire holds about 180,000 distinct CDR3 sequences, around 94% seen once, with 0.095% to 0.13% in the top ten. Blood CD8+ and CD4+ T cells underwent high-throughput TCR beta sequencing. Recently defined diagnostic criteria classed the Susac syndrome patients as definite or probable.

V is TRBV3-1 and J is TRBJ1-5, with D unresolved. The origin of this receptor is a human donor with Susac syndrome. Sequenced: CD4+ T cells from PBMCs. This chain's CDR3 is CASSLQENQPQHF. The CDR3 DNA reads as TGTGCCAGCAGCCTACAAGAAAATCAGCCCCAGCATTTT.